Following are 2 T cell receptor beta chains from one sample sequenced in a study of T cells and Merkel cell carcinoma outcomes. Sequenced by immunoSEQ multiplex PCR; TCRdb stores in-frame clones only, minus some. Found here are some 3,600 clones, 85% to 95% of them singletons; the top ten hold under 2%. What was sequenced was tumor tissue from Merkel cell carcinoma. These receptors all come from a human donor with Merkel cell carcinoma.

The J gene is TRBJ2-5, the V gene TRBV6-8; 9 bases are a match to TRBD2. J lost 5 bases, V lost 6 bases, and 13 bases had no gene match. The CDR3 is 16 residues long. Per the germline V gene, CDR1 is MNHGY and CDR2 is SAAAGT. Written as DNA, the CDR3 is TGTGCCAGCAGGTCCGAAAGCGGGGGGAACGAGGAGACCCAGTACTTC. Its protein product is CASRSESGGNEETQYF.

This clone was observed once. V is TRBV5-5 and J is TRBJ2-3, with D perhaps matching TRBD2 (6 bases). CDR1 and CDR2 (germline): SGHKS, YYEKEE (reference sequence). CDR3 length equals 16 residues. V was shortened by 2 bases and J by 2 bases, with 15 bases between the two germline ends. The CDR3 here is CASSLHSGTDTDTQYF. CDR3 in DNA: TGTGCCAGCAGCTTACACTCCGGGACTGACACAGATACGCAGTATTTT.